This T cell receptor beta chain was retrieved from a study of cytomegalovirus exposure and HLA in healthy donors. Vbeta (60) and Jbeta (13) primers were used in the PCR. Only in-frame clones appear in the TCRdb table, and some are missing; sequencing was by immunoSEQ multiplex PCR. The sample holds under 100,000 clones; approximately 70% are singletons and the top ten take over 13%. This clone was counted between two and nine times. V lost 0 bases and J lost 5, with 17 bases in between. Germline loops: CDR1 SGDLS, CDR2 YYNGEE. The length of the CDR3 is 16 residues. This chain joins TRBV9 and TRBJ2-5; D is possibly TRBD2 (5 bases). Sequenced input: PBMCs. This receptor was identified in a woman aged 50 to 60 in good health and CMV-seropositive. The CDR3 protein is CASSVEVQRIWETQYF. CDR3 in DNA: TGTGCCAGCAGCGTAGAAGTTCAGCGGATATGGGAGACCCAGTACTTC.